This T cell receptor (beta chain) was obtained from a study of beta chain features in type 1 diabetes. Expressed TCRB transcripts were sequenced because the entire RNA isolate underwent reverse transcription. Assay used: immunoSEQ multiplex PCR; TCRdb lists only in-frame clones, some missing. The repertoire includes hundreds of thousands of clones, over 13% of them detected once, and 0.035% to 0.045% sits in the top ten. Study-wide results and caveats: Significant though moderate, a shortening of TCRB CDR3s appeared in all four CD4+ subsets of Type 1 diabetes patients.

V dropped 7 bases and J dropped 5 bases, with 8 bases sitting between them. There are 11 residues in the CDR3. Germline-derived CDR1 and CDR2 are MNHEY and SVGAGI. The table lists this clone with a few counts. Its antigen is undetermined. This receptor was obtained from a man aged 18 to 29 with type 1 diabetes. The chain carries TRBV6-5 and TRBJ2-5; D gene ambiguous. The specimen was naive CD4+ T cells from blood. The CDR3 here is CASTILETQYF. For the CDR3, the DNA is TGTGCCAGCACTATACTGGAGACCCAGTACTTC.